This T cell receptor beta chain derives from a study of shared clonotypes between healthy human individuals. Findings of the study overall: Shared across a few donors were around 5% of the naive CD4 clonotypes.

Measured with immunoSEQ multiplex PCR; TCRdb has only the in-frame clones, and not every one. The repertoire consists of around 2,100,000 clones, with about 95% occurring once and the leading ten covering 0.9% to 1.5%. Germline V gene data show CDR1 as SGHNT and CDR2 as YYREEE (reference sequence). The V gene end was trimmed by 2 bases and the J gene end by 5 bases; junction bases not matched to a gene: 5. The CDR3 length is 16 residues. The table lists this clone with a count of one. Its antigen is currently unknown. CD45RO-negative, CCR7-selected cells formed the naive CD8 fraction, which excluded terminally differentiated effector memory CD45RA+ cells.

This TCR came from a man younger than 35 in good health. Specimen: naive CD8+ T cells sorted from blood. The V gene is TRBV5-4, the J gene TRBJ1-6, with TRBD1 matching over 9 bases. This CDR3 reads CASSFSTGGDNSPLHF. DNA for the CDR3: TGTGCCAGCAGCTTCTCAACAGGGGGCGATAATTCACCCCTCCACTTT.